These T cell receptor beta chains were read from a single sample in a study of blood T cells in healthy people across ages. Via MiXCR, TCRdb re-called the 5' RACE reads, giving one row per CDR3 protein. The sample includes 700,000 to 950,000 distinct CDR3 sequences, 35% to 45% of them seen just once. The specimen was blood. The receptors originated from an older woman in good health. CDR3s include the opening cysteine and the closing phenylalanine or tryptophan. A D gene is named only where the DNA matches it firmly. Part of the rows lack a size; the others show once, few, many or a class for expanded clones.

abundance	v_gene	j_gene	len	d_gene	CDR3nt	CDR3aa
few	TRBV6-2/TRBV6-3	TRBJ2-5	14	.	TGTGCCAGCAGTCCAGGGGTGTATGAAGAGACCCAGTACTTC	CASSPGVYEETQYF
few	TRBV20-1	TRBJ2-4	13	TRBD1	TGCAGTGCTTACCAGGGGGCGAAGTGGGAGCAGTACTTC	CSAYQGAKWEQYF
.	TRBV29-1	TRBJ2-5	15	TRBD2	TGCAGCGTTGAAGAGCTAGCGGGAGGAAGAGAGACCCAGTACTTC	CSVEELAGGRETQYF
.	TRBV2	TRBJ2-5	16	TRBD2	TGTGCCAGCAGTGAAAATGGACTAGGGAACCAAGAGACCCAGTACTTC	CASSENGLGNQETQYF
.	TRBV18	TRBJ2-7	16	.	TGTGCCAGCTCACCACCCCACGGTGGCCGGGACTACGAGCAGTACTTC	CASSPPHGGRDYEQYF
few	TRBV9	TRBJ1-2	14	.	TGTGCCAGCGCCGCCCCCCTACACGGCGATAGCTACACCTTC	CASAAPLHGDSYTF
.	TRBV10-3	TRBJ2-7	13	.	TGTGCCATCAGTGAATGGCAAAACTACGAGCAGTACTTC	CAISEWQNYEQYF
.	TRBV4-3	TRBJ2-7	17	TRBD2	TGCGCCAGCAGCCAAGATTGGACTGGCGGGGGTACCTACGAGCAGTACTTC	CASSQDWTGGGTYEQYF
few	TRBV10-1	TRBJ2-7	13	.	TGCGCCAGCAGTGAGTCTGCCGGTTTCGAGCAGTACTTC	CASSESAGFEQYF
.	TRBV20-1	TRBJ1-2	14	TRBD1	TGCAGTGCTAGAGATCCGAAGGGGGCCTATGGCTACACCTTC	CSARDPKGAYGYTF
.	TRBV5-1	TRBJ2-5	15	TRBD2	TGCGCCAGCAGCTTGGTTCCGGGAGCGGGGGAGACCCAGTACTTC	CASSLVPGAGETQYF
.	TRBV28	TRBJ1-4	14	TRBD1	TGTGCCAGCAGTTCCCAGGGGGCTGGGGAAAAACTGTTTTTT	CASSSQGAGEKLFF
.	TRBV7-2	TRBJ2-5	16	TRBD2	TGTGCCAGCTCTCGTGGGCTACTAGCGCCTACCTCCAAGCAGTACTTC	CASSRGLLAPTSKQYF
few	TRBV5-1	TRBJ2-5	16	TRBD2	TGCGCCAGCAGCTTGATGCTAGCGGGAGTCGGGGAGACCCAGTACTTC	CASSLMLAGVGETQYF
few	TRBV6-5	TRBJ2-7	18	TRBD2	TGTGCCAGCAGTTACGACCTAGCGGGAGACCTGACTGCAAATGAGCAGTACTTC	CASSYDLAGDLTANEQYF
few	TRBV12-3/TRBV12-4	TRBJ2-7	12	.	TGTGCCAGCAGTTTTGCAGGGAGAGAGCAGTACTTC	CASSFAGREQYF
many	TRBV28	TRBJ2-3	15	.	TGTGCCAGCAGTTTAGAGGGGATAGGCACAGATACGCAGTATTTT	CASSLEGIGTDTQYF
few	TRBV7-2	TRBJ1-2	14	.	TGTGCCAGCAGCTCCCGACTGGTTCCGTGGGGCTACACCTTC	CASSSRLVPWGYTF
.	TRBV5-1	TRBJ2-3	17	TRBD2	TGCGCCAGCAGCCCCCTAGCGGGGGGGCCGGGGACAGATACGCAGTATTTT	CASSPLAGGPGTDTQYF
few	TRBV20-1	TRBJ2-1	16	.	TGCAGTGCTAGAGATTTTCGCGGCAGCTCCTACAATGAGCAGTTCTTC	CSARDFRGSSYNEQFF
.	TRBV7-9	TRBJ2-7	14	.	TGTGCCAGCAGCTCAGGGAGGTTCGACAATGAGCAGTACTTC	CASSSGRFDNEQYF
many	TRBV6-5	TRBJ2-3	16	.	TGTGCCAGCAGTTACTCAGCAGGGAGTGGTACAGATACGCAGTATTTT	CASSYSAGSGTDTQYF
.	TRBV24-1	TRBJ2-1	15	.	TGTGCCACCAGTGATGTGGGCACTAGCCGTTGGGAGCAGTTCTTC	CATSDVGTSRWEQFF
few	TRBV3-1	TRBJ2-1	15	TRBD2	TGTGCCAGCAGCCTCCTACGGGGGAGGGGTAATGAGCAGTTCTTC	CASSLLRGRGNEQFF
few	TRBV28	TRBJ2-1	16	TRBD1	TGTGCCAGCAGTGCGCCTAACAGGGGGCATGGCAGTGAGCAGTTCTTC	CASSAPNRGHGSEQFF
.	TRBV27	TRBJ2-7	18	TRBD2	TGTGCCGGCAGACACGGACTAGCGGGAGGTAGCTCCTACAATGAGCAGTACTTC	CAGRHGLAGGSSYNEQYF
.	TRBV20-1	TRBJ2-3	15	TRBD2	TGCAGTGCTAGTGGGCTAGCGGGAGCCTCAGATACGCAGTATTTT	CSASGLAGASDTQYF
.	TRBV5-1	TRBJ2-2	14	TRBD2	TGCGCCAGCAGCCCGGGACTAGCGTTAGGGGAGCTGTTTTTT	CASSPGLALGELFF
.	TRBV28	TRBJ2-3	14	.	TGTGCCAGCAGGTTGGAGTTAGCAACAGATACGCAGTATTTT	CASRLELATDTQYF
once	TRBV20-1	TRBJ2-6	14	TRBD2	TGCAGTGGGTCGAGCGGGACTGGGGCCAACGTCCTGACTTTC	CSGSSGTGANVLTF
.	TRBV7-2	TRBJ2-3	16	TRBD2	TGTGCCAGCAGGTCTAGACTAGCGGGGGGGCCGAATACGCAGTATTTT	CASRSRLAGGPNTQYF
.	TRBV7-2	TRBJ2-5	15	TRBD2	TGTGCCAGCAGCGGAAGGACTAGCGACCAAGAGACCCAGTACTTC	CASSGRTSDQETQYF
.	TRBV4-2	TRBJ2-3	20	TRBD2	TGTGCCAGCAGCCAAGATGGTCGGGTAGCGGGGACCTCTAGCACAGATACGCAGTATTTT	CASSQDGRVAGTSSTDTQYF
.	TRBV7-9	TRBJ1-6	16	TRBD1	TGTGCCAGCAGCACCCCAGGGACAGGGTCGGAGTCACCCCTCCACTTT	CASSTPGTGSESPLHF
.	TRBV20-1	TRBJ1-5	14	.	TGCAGTGCGAGAGAAATTTATAGCAATCAGCCCCAGCATTTT	CSAREIYSNQPQHF
.	TRBV29-1	TRBJ2-5	15	TRBD1	TGCAGCGTCGCCTCGACAGGGCAGTCCCAAGAGACCCAGTACTTC	CSVASTGQSQETQYF
.	TRBV3-1	TRBJ2-4	14	TRBD1	TGTGCCAGCAGCCAAGATGGGACAGGAAACATTCAGTACTTC	CASSQDGTGNIQYF
many	TRBV7-2	TRBJ2-7	12	.	TGTGCCAGCAGCCCGACTAGTCACGAGCAGTACTTC	CASSPTSHEQYF
once	TRBV12-3/TRBV12-4	TRBJ2-1	13	TRBD1	TGTGCCAGCAGCCGACAAATAGGGGACAGGCAGTTCTTC	CASSRQIGDRQFF
.	TRBV20-1	TRBJ1-2	14	TRBD1	TGCAGTGCTAGTGAGGACAGGGCCTTCTATGGCTACACCTTC	CSASEDRAFYGYTF
.	TRBV7-6	TRBJ2-3	15	.	TGTGCCAGCAGGACTTCCGGGACTGGCACAGATGCGCAGTATTTT	CASRTSGTGTDAQYF
.	TRBV6-5	TRBJ2-2	14	.	TGTGCCAGCAGACCGCCTGCAAACACCGGGGAGCTGTTTTTT	CASRPPANTGELFF
.	TRBV6-2/TRBV6-3	TRBJ2-5	14	TRBD2	TGTGCCAGCAGTGTCCTAGCGGACCAAGAGACCCAGTACTTC	CASSVLADQETQYF
.	TRBV13	TRBJ2-5	13	TRBD2	TGTGCCAGCAGGATAGCGGGAGCAGAGACCCAGTACTTC	CASRIAGAETQYF
.	TRBV7-2	TRBJ2-3	12	.	TGTGCCAGCAGGGTCGTGGGAGATACGCAGTATTTT	CASRVVGDTQYF
.	TRBV7-3	TRBJ2-3	15	TRBD2	TGTGCCAGCAGCTGGACTAGCGGTGCCACAGATACGCAGTATTTT	CASSWTSGATDTQYF
.	TRBV24-1	TRBJ1-5	13	.	TGTGCCATCAGTGACATGACCAATCAGCCCCAGCATTTT	CAISDMTNQPQHF
many	TRBV3-1	TRBJ2-7	12	.	TGTGCCAGCAGCCAAGCAGGCAACGAGCAGTACTTC	CASSQAGNEQYF
few	TRBV6-6	TRBJ2-3	17	TRBD2	TGTGCCAGCAGTTACTCGACACGGACTAGCGGGGACGGTACGCAGTATTTT	CASSYSTRTSGDGTQYF
.	TRBV4-1	TRBJ1-5	19	.	TGCGCCAGCAGCCAAGACATACGTGGGGGGAGAGGGTATAATCAGCCCCAGCATTTT	CASSQDIRGGRGYNQPQHF
.	TRBV4-2	TRBJ2-7	15	.	TGTGCCAGCAGCCGAGAGGGGACGCCAGCCTACGAGCAGTACTTC	CASSREGTPAYEQYF
.	TRBV7-9	TRBJ2-6	17	.	TGTGCCAGCAGCCCCGGACTGCTTAGCTCTGGGGCCAACGTCCTGACTTTC	CASSPGLLSSGANVLTF